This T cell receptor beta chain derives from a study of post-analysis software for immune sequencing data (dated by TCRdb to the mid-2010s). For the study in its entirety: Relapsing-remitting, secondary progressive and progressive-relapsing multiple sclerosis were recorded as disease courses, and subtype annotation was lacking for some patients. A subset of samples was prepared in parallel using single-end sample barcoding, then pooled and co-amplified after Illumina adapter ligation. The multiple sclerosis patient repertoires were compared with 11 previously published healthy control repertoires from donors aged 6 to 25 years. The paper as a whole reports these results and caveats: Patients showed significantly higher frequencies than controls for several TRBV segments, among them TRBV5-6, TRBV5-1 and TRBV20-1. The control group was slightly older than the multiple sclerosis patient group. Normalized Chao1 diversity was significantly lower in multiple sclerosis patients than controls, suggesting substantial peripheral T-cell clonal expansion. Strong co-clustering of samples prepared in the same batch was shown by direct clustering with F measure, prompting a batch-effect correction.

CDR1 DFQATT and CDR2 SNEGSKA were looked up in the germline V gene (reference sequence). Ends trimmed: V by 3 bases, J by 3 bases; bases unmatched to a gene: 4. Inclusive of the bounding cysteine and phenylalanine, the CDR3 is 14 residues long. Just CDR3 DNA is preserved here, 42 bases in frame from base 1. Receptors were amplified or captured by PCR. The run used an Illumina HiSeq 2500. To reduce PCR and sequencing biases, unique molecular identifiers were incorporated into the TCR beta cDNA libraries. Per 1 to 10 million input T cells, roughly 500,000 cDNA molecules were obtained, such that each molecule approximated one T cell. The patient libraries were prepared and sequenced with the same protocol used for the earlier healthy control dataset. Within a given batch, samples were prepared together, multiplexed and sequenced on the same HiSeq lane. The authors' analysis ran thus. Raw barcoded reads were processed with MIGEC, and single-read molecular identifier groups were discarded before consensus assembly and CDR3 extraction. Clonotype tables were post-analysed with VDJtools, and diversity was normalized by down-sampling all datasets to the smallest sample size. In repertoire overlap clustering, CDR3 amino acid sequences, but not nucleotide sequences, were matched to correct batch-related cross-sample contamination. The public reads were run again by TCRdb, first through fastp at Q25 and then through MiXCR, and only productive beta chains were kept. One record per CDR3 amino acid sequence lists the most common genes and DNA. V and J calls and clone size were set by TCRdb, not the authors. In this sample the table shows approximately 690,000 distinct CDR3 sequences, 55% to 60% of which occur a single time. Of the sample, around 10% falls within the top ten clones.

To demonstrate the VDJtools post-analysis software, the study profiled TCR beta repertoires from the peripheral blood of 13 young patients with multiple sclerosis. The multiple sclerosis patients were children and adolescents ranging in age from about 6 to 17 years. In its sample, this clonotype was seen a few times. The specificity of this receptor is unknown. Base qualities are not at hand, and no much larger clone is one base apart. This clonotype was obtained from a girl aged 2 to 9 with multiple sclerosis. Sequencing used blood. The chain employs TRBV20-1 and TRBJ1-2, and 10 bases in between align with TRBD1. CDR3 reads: CSARLDRGYYGYTF. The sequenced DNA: TGCAGTGCTAGGTTGGACAGGGGGTACTATGGCTACACCTTC.